This T cell receptor (beta chain) was profiled in a study of cytomegalovirus exposure and HLA in healthy donors. Study-wide context: A subsequent analysis stated that the 95 to 150 validation repertoires were run on the same platform as the 600 to 750 first-cohort repertoires. The study's findings and limits: Some public TCRs appeared in many individuals, while most sequences were rare. Confirmation was obtained in vitro that a few CMV-associated chains are specific for CMV antigens. A list of roughly 180 TCR beta chains associated with cytomegalovirus was given.

Assay: immunoSEQ multiplex PCR; the TCRdb copy retains only in-frame clones and omits some. The sample contains more than 100,000 clones, roughly 90% of which appear only once. Comments on this clone: Antigen: not known.

Sequencing used PBMCs. The clonotype comes from a woman aged 18-30 years in good health and CMV-seropositive.

CDR3 sequence: CASSSLPGTSVEQFF. CDR3 DNA: TGTGCCAGCAGCTCCCTTCCCGGGACTAGCGTTGAGCAGTTCTTC. The V gene is TRBV11-2, the J gene TRBJ2-1; 10 bases match TRBD2. This CDR3 is built from 15 residues. Germline assignment: CDR1 SGHAT and CDR2 FQNNGV. Trimming took 4 bases from V and 9 from J; bases not matched to a gene: 9. The full variable domain, rest sourced from reference TRBV11-2 and TRBJ2-1, is EAGVAQSPRYKIIEKRQSVAFWCNPISGHATLYWYQQILGQGPKLLIQFQNNGVVDDSQLPKDRFSAERLKGVDSTLKIQPAKLEDSAVYLCASSSLPGTSVEQFFGPGTRLTVL.